This TCR beta chain was recovered during a study of blood T cell repertoires in COVID-19. Across the study: Whether acute or convalescent, the COVID-19 samples came from the United States, Italy and Spain. T cells, B-cell-depleted T cells, or PBMCs supplied cDNA or gDNA.

In the original workflow: The assay estimated nucleated cells by amplifying reference gene primers. Assay: immunoSEQ multiplex PCR; the TCRdb copy retains only in-frame clones and omits some. V and J calls and clone size come straight from that table; D and trimming were deduced from the DNA. Of nearly 300,000 clones in the sample, 70% to 90% were seen once. The CDR3 consists of 15 residues. The V and J ends lost 4 bases and 5 bases respectively, with 17 bases between them. Germline V gene lookup returns CDR1 MDHEN and CDR2 SYDVKM. The rearrangement uses TRBV28 and TRBJ2-5; possible D gene TRBD1, 6 bases. Sequences were obtained from peripheral blood. The sequence was collected from a woman in her twenties or thirties who had recovered from COVID-19. CDR3 coding DNA: TGTGCCAGCAGTTCATGGGACACAAAGGTGGAGACCCAGTACTTC. It translates to CASSSWDTKVETQYF.